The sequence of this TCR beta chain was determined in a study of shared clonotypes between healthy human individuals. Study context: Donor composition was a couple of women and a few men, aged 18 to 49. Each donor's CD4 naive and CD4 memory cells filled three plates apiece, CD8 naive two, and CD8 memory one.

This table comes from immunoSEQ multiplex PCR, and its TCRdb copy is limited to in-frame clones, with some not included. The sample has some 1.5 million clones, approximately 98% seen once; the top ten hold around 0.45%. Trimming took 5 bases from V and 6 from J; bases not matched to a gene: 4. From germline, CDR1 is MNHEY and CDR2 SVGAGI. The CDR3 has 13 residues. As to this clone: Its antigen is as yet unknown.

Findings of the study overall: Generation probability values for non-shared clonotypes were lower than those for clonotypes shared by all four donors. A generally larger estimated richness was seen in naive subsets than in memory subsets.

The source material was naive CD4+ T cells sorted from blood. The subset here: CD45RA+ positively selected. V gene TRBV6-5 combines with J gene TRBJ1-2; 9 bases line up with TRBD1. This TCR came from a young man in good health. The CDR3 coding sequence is TGTGCCAGCAGTCGGGACAGGGAGGATGGCTACACCTTC. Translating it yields CASSRDREDGYTF.